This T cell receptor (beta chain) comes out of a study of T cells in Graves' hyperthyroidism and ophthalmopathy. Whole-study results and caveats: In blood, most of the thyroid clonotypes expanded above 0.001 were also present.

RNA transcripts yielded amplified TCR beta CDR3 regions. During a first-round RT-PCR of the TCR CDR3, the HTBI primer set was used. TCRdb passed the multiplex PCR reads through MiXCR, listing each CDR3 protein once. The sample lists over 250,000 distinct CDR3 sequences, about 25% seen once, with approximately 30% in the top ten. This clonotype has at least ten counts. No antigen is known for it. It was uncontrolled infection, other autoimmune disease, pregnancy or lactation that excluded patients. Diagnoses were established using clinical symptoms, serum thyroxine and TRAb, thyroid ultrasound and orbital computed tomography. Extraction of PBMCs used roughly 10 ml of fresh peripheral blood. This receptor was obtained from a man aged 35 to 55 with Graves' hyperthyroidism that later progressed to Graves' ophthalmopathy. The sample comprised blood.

CDR3 coding DNA: TGTGCCAGCAGCCAACGGAGCTTTACCGGGGAGCTGTTTTTT. This encodes CASSQRSFTGELFF. The rearrangement joins TRBV11-2 to TRBJ2-2, with D hard to call. Trimming pared 5 bases from V and 5 bases from J, leaving 12 bases between. CDR3 length: 14 amino acids. Germline V lookup: CDR1 SGHAT, CDR2 FQNNGV.